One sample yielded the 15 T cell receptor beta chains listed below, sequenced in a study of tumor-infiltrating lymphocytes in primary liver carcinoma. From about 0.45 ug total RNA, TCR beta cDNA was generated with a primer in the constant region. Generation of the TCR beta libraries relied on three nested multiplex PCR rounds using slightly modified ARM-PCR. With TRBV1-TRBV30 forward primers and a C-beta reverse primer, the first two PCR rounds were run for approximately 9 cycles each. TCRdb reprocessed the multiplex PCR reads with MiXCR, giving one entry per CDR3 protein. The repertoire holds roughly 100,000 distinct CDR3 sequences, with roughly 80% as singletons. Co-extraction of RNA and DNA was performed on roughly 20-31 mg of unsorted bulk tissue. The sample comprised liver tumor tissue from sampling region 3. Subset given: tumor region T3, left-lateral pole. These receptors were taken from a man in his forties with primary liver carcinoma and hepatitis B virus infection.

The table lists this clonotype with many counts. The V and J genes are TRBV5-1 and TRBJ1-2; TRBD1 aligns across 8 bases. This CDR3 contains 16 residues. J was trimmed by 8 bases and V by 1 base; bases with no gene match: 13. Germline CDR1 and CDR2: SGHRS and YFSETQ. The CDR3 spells CASSLPSSGGDGGYTF. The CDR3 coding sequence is TGCGCCAGCAGCTTGCCCTCCTCAGGGGGCGATGGAGGCTACACCTTC. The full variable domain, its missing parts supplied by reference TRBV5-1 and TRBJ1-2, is KAGVTQTPRYLIKTRGQQVTLSCSPISGHRSVSWYQQTPGQGLQFLFEYFSETQRNKGNFPGRFSGRQFSNSRSEMNVSTLELGDSALYLCASSLPSSGGDGGYTFGSGTRLTVV.

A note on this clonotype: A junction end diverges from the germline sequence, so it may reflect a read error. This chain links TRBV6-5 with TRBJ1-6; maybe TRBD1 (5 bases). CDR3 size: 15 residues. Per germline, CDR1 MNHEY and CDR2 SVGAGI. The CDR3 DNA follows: TGTGCCAGCAGTTCAGGACAAGCTTATAAATCACCCCTCCACTTT. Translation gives CASSSGQAYKSPLHF.

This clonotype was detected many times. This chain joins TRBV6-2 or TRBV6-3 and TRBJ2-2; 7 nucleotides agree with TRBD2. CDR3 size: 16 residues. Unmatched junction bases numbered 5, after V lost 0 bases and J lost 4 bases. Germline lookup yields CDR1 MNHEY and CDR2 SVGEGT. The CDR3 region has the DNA TGTGCCAGCAGTTACTCGTCGCTAGCGGCCACCGGGGAGCTGTTTTTT. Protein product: CASSYSSLAATGELFF.

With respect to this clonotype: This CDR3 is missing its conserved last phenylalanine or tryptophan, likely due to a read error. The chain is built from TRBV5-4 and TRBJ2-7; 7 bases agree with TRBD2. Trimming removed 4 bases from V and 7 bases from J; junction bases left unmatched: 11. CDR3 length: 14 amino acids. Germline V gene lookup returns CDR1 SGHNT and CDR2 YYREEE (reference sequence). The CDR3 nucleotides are TGTGCCAGCAGCCCCGAAAGGACGGGGGGAGAGCAGTACTTA. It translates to CASSPERTGGEQYL.

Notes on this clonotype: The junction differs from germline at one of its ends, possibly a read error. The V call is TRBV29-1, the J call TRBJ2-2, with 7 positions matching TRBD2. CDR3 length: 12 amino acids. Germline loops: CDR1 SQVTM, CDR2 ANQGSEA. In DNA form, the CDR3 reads TGCTGCGTGCCTGAGGGAAGCGGGGAGTTGTTTTTC. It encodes CCVPEGSGELFF.

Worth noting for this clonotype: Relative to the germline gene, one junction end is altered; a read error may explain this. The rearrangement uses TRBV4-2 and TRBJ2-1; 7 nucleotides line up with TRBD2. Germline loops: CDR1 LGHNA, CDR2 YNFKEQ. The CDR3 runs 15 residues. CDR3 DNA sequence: TGTGCCAAAAGCCAAGGAGGCGGGAGTGGCAATGAGCATTTCTTC. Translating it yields CAKSQGGGSGNEHFF.

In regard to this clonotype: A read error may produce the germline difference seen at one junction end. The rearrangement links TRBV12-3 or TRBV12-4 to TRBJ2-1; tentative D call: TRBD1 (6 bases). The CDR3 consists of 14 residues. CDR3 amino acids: CAGSPQGWRNEQFF. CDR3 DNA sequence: TGTGCCGGCAGTCCCCAGGGGTGGCGGAATGAGCAGTTCTTC.

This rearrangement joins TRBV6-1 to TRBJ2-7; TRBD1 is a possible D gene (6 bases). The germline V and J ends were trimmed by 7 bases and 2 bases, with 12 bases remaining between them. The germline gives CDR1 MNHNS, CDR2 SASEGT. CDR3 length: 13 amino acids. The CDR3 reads CASIPGHTYEQYF. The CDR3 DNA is TGTGCCAGCATCCCGGGACATACCTACGAGCAGTACTTC.

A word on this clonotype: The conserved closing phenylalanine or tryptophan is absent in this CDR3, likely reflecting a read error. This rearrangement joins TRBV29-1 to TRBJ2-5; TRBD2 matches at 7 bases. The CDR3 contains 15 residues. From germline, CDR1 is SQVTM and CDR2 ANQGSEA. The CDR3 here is CSVEGPGRLQKTQYL. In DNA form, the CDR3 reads TGCAGCGTTGAGGGACCCGGGAGGCTCCAAAAGACCCAGTACCTC.

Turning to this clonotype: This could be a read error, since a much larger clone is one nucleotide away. In nucleotides, the CDR3 is TGTGTCAGCAGCCCAGGGCTTAGCAATCAGGCCCAGCATTTT. The encoded protein is CVSSPGLSNQAQHF. The chain is built from TRBV5-4 and TRBJ1-5, with D possibly matching TRBD1 (5 bases). This CDR3 spans 14 amino acids. Germline assignment: CDR1 SGHNT and CDR2 YYREEE (reference sequence).

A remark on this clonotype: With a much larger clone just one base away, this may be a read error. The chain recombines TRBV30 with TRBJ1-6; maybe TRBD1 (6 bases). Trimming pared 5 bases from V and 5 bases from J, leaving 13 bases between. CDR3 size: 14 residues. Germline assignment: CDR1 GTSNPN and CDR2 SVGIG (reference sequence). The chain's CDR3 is CAWDGQSNNSPLHF. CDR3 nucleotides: TGTGCCTGGGATGGACAGTCTAATAATTCACCCCTCCACTTT.

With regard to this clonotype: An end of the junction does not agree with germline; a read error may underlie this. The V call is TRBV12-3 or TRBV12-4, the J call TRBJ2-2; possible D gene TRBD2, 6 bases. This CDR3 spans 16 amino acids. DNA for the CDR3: TGTACCAGCAGCCTCCGTGGAGGGCGAAACACCCGGGAGCTGTTTTTT. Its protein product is CTSSLRGGRNTRELFF.

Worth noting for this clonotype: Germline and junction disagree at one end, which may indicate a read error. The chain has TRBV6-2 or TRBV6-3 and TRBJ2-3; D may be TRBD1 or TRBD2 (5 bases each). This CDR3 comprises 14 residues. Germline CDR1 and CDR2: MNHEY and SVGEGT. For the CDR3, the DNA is TGTACCAGCAGTCGGGGCGGCCCCGGAGATACGCAGTATTTT. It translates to CTSSRGGPGDTQYF.

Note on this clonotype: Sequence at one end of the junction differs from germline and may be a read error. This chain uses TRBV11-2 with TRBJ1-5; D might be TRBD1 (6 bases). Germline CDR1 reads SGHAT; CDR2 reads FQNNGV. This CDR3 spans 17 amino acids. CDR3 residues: CAGSLVVVTGSNQPQHF. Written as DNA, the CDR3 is TGTGCCGGCAGCTTAGTAGTTGTAACAGGGAGCAATCAGCCCCAGCATTTT.

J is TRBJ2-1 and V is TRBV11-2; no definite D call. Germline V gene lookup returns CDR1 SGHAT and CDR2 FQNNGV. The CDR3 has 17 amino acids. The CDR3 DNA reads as TGTGACGGCAGCCCCCGCGGTAGTGGGATTATCTACAATGAGCAGTTCTTC. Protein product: CDGSPRGSGIIYNEQFF.